These T cell receptor beta chains were read from a single sample in a study of response to subunit inactivated influenza vaccine. MiXCR was run by TCRdb on the RT-PCR reads, yielding one entry per CDR3 protein. The data show 530,000 or so distinct CDR3 sequences, roughly 10% seen once. The starting material was PBMCs from blood, obtained on the day of vaccination. Receptors originate from a man in his forties or fifties who received an inactivated influenza vaccine. The conserved cysteine and the conserved F or W are not part of the CDR3 here. The D gene is left open where the match is weak.

d_call	v_call	cdr3_length	j_call	cdr3_aa
-	TRBV20-1	12	TRBJ2-1	SARDWGDPNEQF
-	TRBV7-2	13	TRBJ2-7	ASSLKFTGTHEQY
-	TRBV6-5	13	TRBJ2-6	ASSFRQTGANVLT
-	TRBV12-3/TRBV12-4	12	TRBJ2-7	ASSFNGRDYEQY
TRBD2	TRBV11-2	16	TRBJ2-7	ASSLSGTSGGAIWEQY
TRBD2	TRBV7-9	13	TRBJ2-7	ASSLGSGLSYEQY
-	TRBV4-1	14	TRBJ1-1	ASSQGLQGGGTEAF
TRBD2	TRBV29-1	14	TRBJ2-4	SVSLPSGLAKNIQY
-	TRBV20-1	12	TRBJ1-1	SAVPGRMNTEAF
TRBD2	TRBV12-3/TRBV12-4	17	TRBJ2-1	TCSLSRWLAGGRGNEQF
-	TRBV6-2/TRBV6-3	13	TRBJ2-7	ASSYSVGTPYEQY
-	TRBV10-3	13	TRBJ1-4	AISDGGLSNEKLF
TRBD2	TRBV6-1	12	TRBJ2-3	ASQTSMSTDTQY
TRBD1	TRBV12-3/TRBV12-4	13	TRBJ1-5	ASSFFPGGGQPQH
-	TRBV12-3/TRBV12-4	12	TRBJ2-5	ASSLIALQETQY
-	TRBV15	16	TRBJ2-5	ATSREDLGYLQGETQY
-	TRBV14	12	TRBJ2-1	ASSQDFFYNEQF
-	TRBV20-1	10	TRBJ1-5	SARDGNQPQH
TRBD1	TRBV6-1	12	TRBJ2-5	ASPKDRERETQY
-	TRBV4-2	13	TRBJ1-6	ASSQDLRQGSPLH
-	TRBV7-2	13	TRBJ1-4	ASSTGFSRDEKLF
TRBD1	TRBV9	12	TRBJ1-1	ASSARTGGSGAF
-	TRBV6-4	11	TRBJ2-2	ASSEGESGELF
-	TRBV29-1	11	TRBJ1-5	SVRDGSNQPQH
-	TRBV4-1	14	TRBJ2-3	ASSQDRALSTDTQY
TRBD2	TRBV5-1	14	TRBJ2-7	ASSLAISGSSYEQY
TRBD1	TRBV2	12	TRBJ2-7	ASSDGQAAYEQY
-	TRBV20-1	9	TRBJ2-1	SAYMAAEQF
-	TRBV30	10	TRBJ1-5	AWGDLSGTQH
-	TRBV12-3/TRBV12-4	10	TRBJ2-1	ASSLWYNEQF
TRBD2	TRBV6-4	17	TRBJ2-2	ASSTTPSSGNVNTGELF
-	TRBV4-1	11	TRBJ2-5	ASSQAVQETQY
-	TRBV5-1	13	TRBJ1-4	ASILSGANNEKLF